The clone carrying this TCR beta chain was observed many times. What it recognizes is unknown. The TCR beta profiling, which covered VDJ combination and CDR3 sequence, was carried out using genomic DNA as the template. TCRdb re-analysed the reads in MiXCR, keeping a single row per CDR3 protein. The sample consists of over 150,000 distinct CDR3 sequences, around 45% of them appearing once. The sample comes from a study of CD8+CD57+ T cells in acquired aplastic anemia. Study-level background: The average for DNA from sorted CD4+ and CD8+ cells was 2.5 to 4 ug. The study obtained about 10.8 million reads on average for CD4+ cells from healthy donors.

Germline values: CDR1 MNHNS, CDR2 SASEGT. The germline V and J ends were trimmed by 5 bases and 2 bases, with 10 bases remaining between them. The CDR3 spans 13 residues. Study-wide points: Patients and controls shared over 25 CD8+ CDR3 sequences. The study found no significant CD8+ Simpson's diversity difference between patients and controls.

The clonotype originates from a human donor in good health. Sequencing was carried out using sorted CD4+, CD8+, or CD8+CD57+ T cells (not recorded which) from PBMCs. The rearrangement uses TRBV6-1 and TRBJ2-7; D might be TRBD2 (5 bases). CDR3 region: CASSRAGTYEQYF. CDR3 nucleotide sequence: TGTGCCAGCAGTCGGGCCGGGACCTACGAGCAGTACTTC.